This T cell receptor (beta chain) was profiled in a study of blood T cell repertoires in COVID-19. Whole-study context: Sites in the United States, Italy and Spain provided acute and convalescent COVID-19 samples. In each case, the material was cDNA or gDNA derived from T cells, B-cell-depleted T cells, or PBMCs.

Germline trimming cut 3 bases from V and 2 bases from J; bases unmatched to any gene: 4. The CDR3 consists of 15 residues. Germline lookup yields CDR1 KGHSH and CDR2 LQKENI. Source study methods: For nucleated cells, counts were estimated from reference gene primer amplification. TCRdb's copy holds only in-frame clones and misses some; the assay was immunoSEQ multiplex PCR. V and J calls and clone size are given by that table; D and trimming were obtained from the DNA. The sample shows 150,000 to 200,000 clones, 70% to 90% of them seen only once. The origin of this receptor is a man aged 60-69 years with acute or convalescent COVID-19. Specimen: peripheral blood. The rearrangement joins TRBV18 to TRBJ1-2; 9 bases are a match to TRBD1. Here the CDR3 DNA reads TGTGCCAGCTCACCTCGACAGGGGGGGAACTATGGCTACACCTTC. Protein: CASSPRQGGNYGYTF.